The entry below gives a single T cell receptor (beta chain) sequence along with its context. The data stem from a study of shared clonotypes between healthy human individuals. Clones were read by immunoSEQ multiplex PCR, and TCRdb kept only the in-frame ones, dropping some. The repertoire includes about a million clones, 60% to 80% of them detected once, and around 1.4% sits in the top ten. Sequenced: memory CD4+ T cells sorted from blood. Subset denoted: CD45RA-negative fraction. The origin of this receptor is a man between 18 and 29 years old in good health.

Here the CDR3 reads CASSLSRDGFRSPLHF. DNA of the CDR3: TGCGCCAGCAGCTTATCCCGGGACGGCTTTCGGTCACCCCTCCACTTT. J is TRBJ1-6 and V is TRBV5-1; the D gene is possibly TRBD1 (5 bases). This CDR3 comprises 16 residues. Trimming left V 2 bases short and J 10 bases short, with 19 bases between. Per the germline V gene, CDR1 is SGHRS and CDR2 is YFSETQ.